This is a list of T cell receptor beta chains from one sample in a study of blood T cell repertoires in COVID-19. Measured with immunoSEQ multiplex PCR; TCRdb has only the in-frame clones, and not every one. The repertoire holds roughly 20,000 clones, roughly 77% seen once, with roughly 8.8% in the top ten. The specimen sequenced was peripheral blood. The receptors were gathered from a man between 60 and 75 years old with acute or convalescent COVID-19. The CDR3 runs from the conserved cysteine through the conserved F or W. D genes are given only for firm matches. Clone sizes are given selectively: once, few, many, or a class where the clone is expanded.

abundance	len	d_gene	v_gene	j_gene	CDR3aa	CDR3nt
NA	13	TRBD1	TRBV10-3	TRBJ1-5	CAIRTGINQPQHF	TGTGCCATCAGGACAGGGATCAATCAGCCCCAGCATTTT
NA	15	NA	TRBV7-2	TRBJ1-1	CASSLVFGVRTEAFF	TGTGCCAGCAGCTTAGTATTCGGGGTTAGAACTGAAGCTTTCTTT
few	13	NA	TRBV7-9	TRBJ1-5	CASSSSANQPQHF	TGTGCCAGCAGCTCCAGTGCCAATCAGCCCCAGCATTTT
NA	15	TRBD2	TRBV6-2/TRBV6-3	TRBJ2-1	CASSYERGDYNEQFF	TGTGCCAGCAGTTACGAGCGGGGGGATTACAATGAGCAGTTCTTC
NA	15	NA	TRBV11-1	TRBJ1-6	CASSLDGENNSPLHF	TGTGCCAGCAGCTTGGATGGGGAGAACAATTCACCCCTCCACTTT
NA	15	TRBD1	TRBV28	TRBJ1-4	CASSFSDRPNEKLFF	TGTGCCAGCAGTTTCTCGGACAGGCCGAATGAAAAACTGTTTTTT
NA	13	NA	TRBV6-6	TRBJ2-5	CASSWQGQETQYF	TGTGCCAGCAGTTGGCAGGGGCAGGAGACCCAGTACTTC
NA	15	TRBD1	TRBV9	TRBJ2-7	CASSAWDRDSYEQYF	TGTGCCAGCAGCGCCTGGGACAGGGACTCCTACGAGCAGTACTTC
few	16	TRBD2	TRBV9	TRBJ2-3	CASSLLSSGATDTQYF	TGTGCCAGCAGTCTATTGTCTAGCGGGGCTACAGATACGCAGTATTTT
NA	13	TRBD1	TRBV7-2	TRBJ1-2	CASSLGQGYGYTF	TGTGCCAGCAGCTTAGGACAGGGCTATGGCTACACCTTC
few	18	TRBD2	TRBV7-8	TRBJ2-7	CASSLLANSGGEAEEQYF	TGTGCCAGCAGCCTATTAGCTAATAGCGGGGGGGAGGCTGAGGAGCAGTACTTC